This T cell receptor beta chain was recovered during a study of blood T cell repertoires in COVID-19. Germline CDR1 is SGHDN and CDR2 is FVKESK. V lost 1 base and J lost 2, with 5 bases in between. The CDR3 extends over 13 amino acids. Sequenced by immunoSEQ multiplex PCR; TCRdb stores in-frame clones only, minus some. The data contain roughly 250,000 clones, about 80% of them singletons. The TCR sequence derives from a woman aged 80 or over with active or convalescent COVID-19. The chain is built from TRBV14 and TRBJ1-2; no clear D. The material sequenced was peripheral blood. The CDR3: CASSQVQNYGYTF. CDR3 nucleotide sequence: TGTGCCAGCAGCCAAGTACAGAACTATGGCTACACCTTC.